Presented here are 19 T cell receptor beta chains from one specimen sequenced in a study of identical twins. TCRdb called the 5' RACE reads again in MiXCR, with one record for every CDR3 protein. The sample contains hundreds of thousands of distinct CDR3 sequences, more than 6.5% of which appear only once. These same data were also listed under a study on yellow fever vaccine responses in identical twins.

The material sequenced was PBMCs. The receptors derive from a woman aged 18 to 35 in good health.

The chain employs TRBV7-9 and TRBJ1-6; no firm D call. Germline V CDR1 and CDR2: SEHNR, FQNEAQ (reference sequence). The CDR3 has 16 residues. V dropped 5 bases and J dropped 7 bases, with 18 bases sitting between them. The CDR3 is CASSLTVRTPNSPLHF. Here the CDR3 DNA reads TGTGCCAGCAGCCTAACGGTTAGGACTCCGAATTCACCCCTCCACTTT.

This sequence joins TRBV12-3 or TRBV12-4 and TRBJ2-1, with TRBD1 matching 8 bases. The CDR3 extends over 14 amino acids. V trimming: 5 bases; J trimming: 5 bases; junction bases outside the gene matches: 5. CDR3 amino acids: CASSLRQGNNEQFF. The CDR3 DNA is TGTGCCAGCAGTCTGCGACAGGGGAACAATGAGCAGTTCTTC.

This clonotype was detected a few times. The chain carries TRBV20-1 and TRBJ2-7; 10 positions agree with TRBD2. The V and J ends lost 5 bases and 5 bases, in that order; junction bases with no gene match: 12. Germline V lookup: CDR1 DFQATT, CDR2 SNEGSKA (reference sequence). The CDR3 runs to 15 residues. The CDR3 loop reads CSASVSAGGPNEQYF. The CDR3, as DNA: TGCAGTGCTTCCGTGTCAGCGGGAGGGCCCAACGAGCAGTACTTC.

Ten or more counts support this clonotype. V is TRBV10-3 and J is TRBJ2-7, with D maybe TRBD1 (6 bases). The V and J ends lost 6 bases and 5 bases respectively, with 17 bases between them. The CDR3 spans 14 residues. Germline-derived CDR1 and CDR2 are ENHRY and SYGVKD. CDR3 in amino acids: CAIRARDIVNEQYF. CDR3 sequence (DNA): TGTGCCATCAGAGCCCGGGACATCGTGAACGAGCAGTACTTC.

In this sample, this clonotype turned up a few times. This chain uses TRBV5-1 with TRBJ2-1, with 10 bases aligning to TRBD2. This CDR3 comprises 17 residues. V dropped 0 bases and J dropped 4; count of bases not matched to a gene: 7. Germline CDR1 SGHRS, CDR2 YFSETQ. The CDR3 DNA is TGCGCCAGCAGCTTGGGTCCAGCGGGAGGGCAGTACAATGAGCAGTTCTTC. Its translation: CASSLGPAGGQYNEQFF. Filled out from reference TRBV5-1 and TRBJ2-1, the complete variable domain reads KAGVTQTPRYLIKTRGQQVTLSCSPISGHRSVSWYQQTPGQGLQFLFEYFSETQRNKGNFPGRFSGRQFSNSRSEMNVSTLELGDSALYLCASSLGPAGGQYNEQFFGPGTRLTVL.

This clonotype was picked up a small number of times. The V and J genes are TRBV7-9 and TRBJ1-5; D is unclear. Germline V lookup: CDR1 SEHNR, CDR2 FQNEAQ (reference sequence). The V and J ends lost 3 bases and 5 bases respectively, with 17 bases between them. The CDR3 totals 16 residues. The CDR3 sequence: CASSLFGSASDQPQHF. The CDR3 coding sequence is TGTGCCAGCAGCTTGTTCGGGTCGGCTTCTGATCAGCCCCAGCATTTT.

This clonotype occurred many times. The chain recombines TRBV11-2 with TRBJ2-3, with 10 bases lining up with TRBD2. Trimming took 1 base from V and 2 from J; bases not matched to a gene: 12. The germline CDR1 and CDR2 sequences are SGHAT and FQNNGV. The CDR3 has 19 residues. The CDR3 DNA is TGTGCCAGCAGCTTAGTCACGACTAGCGGGTCGGCGATCACAGATACGCAGTATTTT. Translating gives CASSLVTTSGSAITDTQYF.

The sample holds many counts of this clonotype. CDR3 loop: CASSQETSGGSYNEQFF. The CDR3 DNA is TGTGCCAGCAGCCAAGAAACTAGCGGGGGCTCCTACAATGAGCAGTTCTTC. The J gene is TRBJ2-1, the V gene TRBV4-2, with 11 bases lining up with TRBD2. The CDR3 sequence is 17 residues long. Germline CDR1 is LGHNA and CDR2 is YNFKEQ. Losses at the gene ends were 0 bases for V and 0 bases for J; bases not matched to a gene: 1.

The DNA for the CDR3 is TGTGCCAGTAGATTGGGGGGCAGCTCCTACAATGAGCAGTTCTTC. Its protein product is CASRLGGSSYNEQFF. This chain uses TRBV19 with TRBJ2-1; D possibly uses TRBD1 or TRBD2 (6 bases each). Germline loops: CDR1 LNHDA, CDR2 SQIVND (reference sequence). The CDR3 is 15 amino acids. The V and J ends lost 6 bases and 0 bases respectively, with 12 bases between them.

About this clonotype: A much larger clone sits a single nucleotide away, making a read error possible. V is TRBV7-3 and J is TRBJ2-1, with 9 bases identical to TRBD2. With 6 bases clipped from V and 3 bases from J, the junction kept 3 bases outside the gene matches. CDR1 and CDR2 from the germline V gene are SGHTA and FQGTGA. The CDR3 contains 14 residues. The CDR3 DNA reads TGTGCCAGCAGTCTAGCGGGGTACTACAATGAGCAGTTCTTC. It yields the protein CASSLAGYYNEQFF.

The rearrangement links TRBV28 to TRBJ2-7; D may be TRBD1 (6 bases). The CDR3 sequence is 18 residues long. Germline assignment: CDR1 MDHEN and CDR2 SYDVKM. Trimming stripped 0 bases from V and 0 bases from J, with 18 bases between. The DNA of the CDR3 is TGTGCCAGCAGTTTATGCCAAGAGGGGACACCGAGCTCCTACGAGCAGTACTTC. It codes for CASSLCQEGTPSSYEQYF.

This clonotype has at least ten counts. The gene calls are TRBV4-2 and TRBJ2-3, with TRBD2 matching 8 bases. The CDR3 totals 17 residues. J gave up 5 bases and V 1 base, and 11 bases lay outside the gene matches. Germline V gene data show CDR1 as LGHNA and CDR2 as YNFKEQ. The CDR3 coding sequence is TGTGCCAGCAGCCAAGTATCGGGGGGGGCCAGGGGAGATACGCAGTATTTT. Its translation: CASSQVSGGARGDTQYF.

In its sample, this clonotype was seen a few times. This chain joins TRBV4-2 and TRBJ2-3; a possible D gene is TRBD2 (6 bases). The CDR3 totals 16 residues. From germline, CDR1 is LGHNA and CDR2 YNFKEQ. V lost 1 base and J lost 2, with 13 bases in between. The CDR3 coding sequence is TGTGCCAGCAGCCAAGGTCAGGAGCGGGCCACAGATACGCAGTATTTT. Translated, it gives CASSQGQERATDTQYF.

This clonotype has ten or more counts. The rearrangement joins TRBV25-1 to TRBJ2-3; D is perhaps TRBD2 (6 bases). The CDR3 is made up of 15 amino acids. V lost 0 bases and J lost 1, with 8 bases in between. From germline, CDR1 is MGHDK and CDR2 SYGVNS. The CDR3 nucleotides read TGTGCCAGCAGTGAATACGGAGGGGGCACAGATACGCAGTATTTT. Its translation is CASSEYGGGTDTQYF. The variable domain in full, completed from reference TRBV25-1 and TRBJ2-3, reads EADIYQTPRYLVIGTGKKITLECSQTMGHDKMYWYQQDPGMELHLIHYSYGVNSTEKGDLSSESTVSRIRTEHFPLTLESARPSHTSQYLCASSEYGGGTDTQYFGPGTRLTVL.

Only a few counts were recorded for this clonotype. CDR3 in amino acids: CASSVAVDREGQETQYF. The CDR3 DNA reads TGTGCCAGCAGCGTAGCCGTGGACAGAGAAGGTCAAGAGACCCAGTACTTC. The chain has TRBV9 and TRBJ2-5; the D gene is possibly TRBD1 (6 bases). The CDR3 has 17 residues. The germline V gene encodes CDR1 SGDLS and CDR2 YYNGEE. V lost 0 bases and J lost 2, with 17 bases in between.

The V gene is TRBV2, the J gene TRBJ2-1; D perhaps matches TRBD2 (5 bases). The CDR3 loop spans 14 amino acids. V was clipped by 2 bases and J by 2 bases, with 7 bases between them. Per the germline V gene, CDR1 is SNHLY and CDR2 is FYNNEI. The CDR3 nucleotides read TGTGCCAGCAGTGAACTAGCTACCTACAATGAGCAGTTCTTC. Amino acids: CASSELATYNEQFF.

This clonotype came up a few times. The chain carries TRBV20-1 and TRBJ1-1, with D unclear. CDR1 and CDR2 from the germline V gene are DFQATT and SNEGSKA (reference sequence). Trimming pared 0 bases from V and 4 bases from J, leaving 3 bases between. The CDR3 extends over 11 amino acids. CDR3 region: CSARDLTEAFF. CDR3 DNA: TGCAGTGCTAGAGATCTCACTGAAGCTTTCTTT.

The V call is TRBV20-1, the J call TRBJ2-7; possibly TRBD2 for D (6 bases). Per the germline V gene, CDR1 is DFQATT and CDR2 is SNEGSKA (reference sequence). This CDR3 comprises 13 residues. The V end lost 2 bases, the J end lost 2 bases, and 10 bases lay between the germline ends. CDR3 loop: CSARSGAPYEQYF. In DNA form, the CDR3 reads TGCAGTGCTAGATCGGGAGCGCCCTACGAGCAGTACTTC.

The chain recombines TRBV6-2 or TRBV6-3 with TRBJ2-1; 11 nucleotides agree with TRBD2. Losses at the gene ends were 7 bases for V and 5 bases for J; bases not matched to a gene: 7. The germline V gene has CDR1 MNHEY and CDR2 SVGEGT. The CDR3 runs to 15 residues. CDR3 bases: TGTGCCAGCACCCATCCACTAGCGGGAGACAATGAGCAGTTCTTC. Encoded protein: CASTHPLAGDNEQFF.